This T cell receptor (beta chain) was observed in a study of human T cells and chemical hapten exposure. About the study: The study traced per-sample TCR yield variation mainly to small differences in pooled library volumes.

There are a few counts of this clonotype. Antigen specificity is unknown. Study-level points and caveats: It was expanded TCRs that formed significantly more large CDR3 similarity clusters than controls did.

MiXCR, run by TCRdb on the RACE reads, gives a single entry per CDR3 protein. The repertoire holds fewer than 200,000 distinct CDR3 sequences, with about 22% as singletons. The V gene lost 4 bases and the J gene lost 5 bases, with 14 bases spanning the gap. The germline V gene encodes CDR1 SQVTM and CDR2 ANQGSEA. The CDR3 totals 13 residues. Time point: patch test 1, 2 weeks after DPC sensitization. Specified treatment: therapeutic diphenylcyclopropenone sensitization with weekly scalp DPC. The chain combines TRBV29-1 with TRBJ1-1; a weak D match, TRBD1 (6 bases). Sequenced material: whole blood, taken in connection with sensitization to the hapten diphenylcyclopropenone (DPC). The receptor comes from a woman aged 45-65 years with alopecia areata. Some clones in this sample may be carry-over from other donors' samples. CDR3 sequence: CSVAAGDETEAFF. CDR3 sequence (DNA): TGCAGCGTTGCGGCAGGGGATGAGACTGAAGCTTTCTTT.